These 24 T cell receptor beta chains were sequenced from one sample in a study of T cell responses to AZD1222 COVID-19 vaccine. Using immunoSEQ multiplex PCR, the repertoire was profiled, and TCRdb retains in-frame clones only, with some absent. The profile shows more than 110,000 clones, 80% to 95% of them singletons. The sample here was peripheral blood, taken 28 days after the second AZD1222 dose. These TCRs come from an adult who received the AZD1222 COVID-19 vaccine.

This sequence joins TRBV19 and TRBJ2-7, with a weak D call TRBD1 (6 bases). This CDR3 comprises 14 residues. The V end was cut by 5 bases, the J end by 2 bases, with 13 bases between. Looked up from germline, CDR1 is LNHDA and CDR2 is SQIVND (reference sequence). The DNA of the CDR3 is TGTGCCAGTAGTCCCAGGGACATAACCTACGAGCAGTACTTC. Protein product: CASSPRDITYEQYF.

The chain employs TRBV7-2 and TRBJ1-2; 9 nucleotides agree with TRBD1. From germline, CDR1 is SGHTA and CDR2 FQGNSA. The CDR3 loop spans 14 amino acids. Losses at the gene ends were 5 bases for V and 2 bases for J; bases not matched to a gene: 3. CDR3 bases: TGTGCCAGCAGCCAAGGGACAGGGAACTATGGCTACACCTTC. Translation: CASSQGTGNYGYTF. Supplemented by reference TRBV7-2 and TRBJ1-2, the full variable domain reads GAGVSQSPSNKVTEKGKDVELRCDPISGHTALYWYRQSLGQGLEFLIYFQGNSAPDKSGLPSDRFSAERTGGSVSTLTIQRTQQEDSAVYLCASSQGTGNYGYTFGSGTRLTVV.

The V and J genes are TRBV7-6 and TRBJ1-2; TRBD1 might be the D (5 bases). CDR3 length equals 12 residues. Trimming left V 8 bases short and J 7 bases short, with 14 bases between. Germline V lookup: CDR1 SGHVS, CDR2 FNYEAQ. CDR3 amino acids: CASGTQAGGYTF. CDR3 coding DNA: TGTGCCAGCGGGACGCAGGCGGGTGGCTACACCTTC.

This chain uses TRBV3-1 (or the pseudogene TRBV3-2) with TRBJ1-2; D call uncertain. Germline loops: CDR1 LGHDT, CDR2 YNNKEL (reference sequence). This CDR3 is 19 amino acids long. The germline V and J ends were trimmed by 4 bases and 0 bases, with 24 bases remaining between them. CDR3: CASSPSHPRKMKANYGYTF. CDR3 in DNA: TGTGCCAGCAGCCCTTCTCATCCCCGAAAGATGAAAGCTAACTATGGCTACACCTTC.

This sequence joins TRBV30 and TRBJ2-2; D unresolved. Between the trimmed V and J ends, which lost 0 bases and 8 bases, there was a span of 4 bases. Looked up from germline, CDR1 is GTSNPN and CDR2 is SVGIG (reference sequence). The CDR3 runs to 11 residues. CDR3 amino acids: CAWSVRGELFF. The CDR3 region has the DNA TGTGCCTGGAGTGTAAGGGGGGAGCTGTTTTTT.

The rearrangement links TRBV6-5 to TRBJ1-1; a weak D match, TRBD1 (5 bases). CDR1 and CDR2 (germline): MNHEY, SVGAGI. The germline V and J ends were trimmed by 5 bases and 6 bases, with 16 bases remaining between them. This CDR3 is built from 14 residues. CDR3 sequence (DNA): TGTGCCAGCAGTCAACGGGCCGGCAGGGCTGAAGCTTTCTTT. Translating it yields CASSQRAGRAEAFF.

The rearrangement uses TRBV27 and TRBJ1-1, with no clear D. This CDR3 region has 14 residues. The V gene's germline CDR1 is MNHEY and CDR2 SMNVEV (reference sequence). V shed 0 bases and J shed 1 base, with 6 bases lying between them. CDR3 DNA sequence: TGTGCCAGCAGTTTATCAGGAGGGAACACTGAAGCTTTCTTT. Its protein is CASSLSGGNTEAFF.

The chain combines TRBV6-5 with TRBJ1-2; D is undetermined. V lost 2 bases and J lost 2, with 12 bases in between. This CDR3 spans 15 amino acids. The germline CDR1 and CDR2 sequences are MNHEY and SVGAGI. The CDR3 DNA sequence: TGTGCCAGCAGTTACAAAGGGTTGGGAAACTATGGCTACACCTTC. Residues: CASSYKGLGNYGYTF.

This clone appeared a few times. The rearrangement links TRBV6-5 to TRBJ2-7; D uncertain. The V and J ends lost 5 bases and 2 bases respectively, with 13 bases between them. Germline CDR1 MNHEY, CDR2 SVGAGI. CDR3 length: 14 amino acids. Here the CDR3 reads CASSPNTQPYEQYF. Written as DNA, the CDR3 is TGTGCCAGCAGTCCCAACACCCAACCCTACGAGCAGTACTTC.

J is TRBJ2-5 and V is TRBV3-1 (or the pseudogene TRBV3-2), with TRBD1 identical over 9 bases. V dropped 4 bases and J dropped 3; count of bases not matched to a gene: 3. This CDR3 spans 14 amino acids. Germline V gene data show CDR1 as LGHDT and CDR2 as YNNKEL (reference sequence). CDR3 sequence reads: CASSPGDREETQYF. In DNA form, the CDR3 reads TGTGCCAGCAGCCCTGGGGACAGGGAAGAGACCCAGTACTTC.

As for this clone: Other DNA variants within this sample encode the same CDR3. This rearrangement joins TRBV7-9 to TRBJ1-5; D might be TRBD1 (5 bases). CDR1 and CDR2 from the germline V gene are SEHNR and FQNEAQ (reference sequence). Trimming shortened V by 4 bases and J by 7 bases, and 11 bases separated the two germline ends. There are 13 residues in the CDR3. The CDR3 reads CASSSGGGQPQHF. DNA for the CDR3: TGTGCCAGCAGCTCGGGGGGAGGACAGCCCCAGCATTTT.

The J gene is TRBJ2-7, the V gene TRBV20-1; 11 nucleotides line up with TRBD2. J gave up 3 bases and V 3 bases, and 4 bases lay outside the gene matches. Germline lookup yields CDR1 DFQATT and CDR2 SNEGSKA (reference sequence). The CDR3 runs to 14 residues. The CDR3 bases are TGCAGTGCTAGTCGGACTAGCGGGTTCTACGAGCAGTACTTC. Encoded protein: CSASRTSGFYEQYF.

This chain's CDR3 is CASSREGDNSPLHF. In DNA, the CDR3 is TGTGCCAGCAGCCGGGAGGGGGACAATTCACCCCTCCACTTT. The genes are TRBV5-4 and TRBJ1-6; a possible D gene is TRBD1 (6 bases). The germline V gene encodes CDR1 SGHNT and CDR2 YYREEE (reference sequence). Trimming took off 4 bases at V and 7 bases at J, with 12 bases between the two ends. The CDR3 length is 14 residues.

This chain connects TRBV28 to TRBJ2-1; perhaps TRBD2 as D (6 bases). V dropped 6 bases and J dropped 3 bases, with 18 bases sitting between them. Germline V gives CDR1 MDHEN, CDR2 SYDVKM. This CDR3 spans 16 amino acids. This chain's CDR3 is CASRPLPGLRYNEQFF. CDR3 sequence (DNA): TGTGCCAGCAGGCCTCTACCGGGACTCCGCTACAATGAGCAGTTCTTC.

Details on this clone: The junction differs from germline at one of its ends, possibly a read error. The CDR3 DNA reads as TGCAGTGCTAGAGATGGGTACGGGCTGAGTTTC. It specifies CSARDGYGLSF. This sequence joins TRBV20-1 and TRBJ1-1; the D is unclear. The CDR3 is 11 residues long. Germline V gene lookup returns CDR1 DFQATT and CDR2 SNEGSKA (reference sequence).

The genes are TRBV6-1 and TRBJ1-2, with D perhaps TRBD1 (6 bases). Per germline, CDR1 MNHNS and CDR2 SASEGT. V shed 1 base and J shed 7 bases, with 16 bases lying between them. CDR3 length: 15 residues. In DNA, the CDR3 is TGTGCCAGCAGTGAAGGGACAGCGTCTCTCTCTGGCTACACCTTC. Protein sequence: CASSEGTASLSGYTF.

J is TRBJ2-1 and V is TRBV7-3; 10 positions match TRBD1. The V and J ends lost 5 bases and 3 bases, in that order; junction bases with no gene match: 4. CDR1 is SGHTA and CDR2 is FQGTGA in the germline V gene. The CDR3 sequence is 15 residues long. The CDR3, as DNA: TGTGCCAGCAGCCTAGGACAGGGGGTCTACAATGAGCAGTTCTTC. It is translated as CASSLGQGVYNEQFF.

The chain links TRBV6-4 to TRBJ2-7; 9 nucleotides align to TRBD2. Germline CDR1 and CDR2: MRHNA and SNTAGT. V gave up 3 bases and J gave up 5 bases; unmatched junction bases: 11. CDR3 size: 16 residues. The CDR3 nucleotides are TGTGCCAGCAGTGAAATTGTTAGCGGGAGTAACGACGAGCAGTACTTC. Protein sequence: CASSEIVSGSNDEQYF.

V gene TRBV5-1 combines with J gene TRBJ1-1; a possible D gene is TRBD1 (5 bases). The V gene's germline CDR1 is SGHRS and CDR2 YFSETQ. V gave up 2 bases and J gave up 5 bases, with 13 bases separating them. The CDR3 covers 14 residues. The CDR3: CASSFIGVGTEAFF. For the CDR3, the DNA is TGCGCCAGCAGCTTTATAGGGGTGGGGACTGAAGCTTTCTTT. Drawing the rest from reference TRBV5-1 and TRBJ1-1, the complete variable domain is KAGVTQTPRYLIKTRGQQVTLSCSPISGHRSVSWYQQTPGQGLQFLFEYFSETQRNKGNFPGRFSGRQFSNSRSEMNVSTLELGDSALYLCASSFIGVGTEAFFGQGTRLTVV.

The V gene is TRBV7-9, the J gene TRBJ2-7; D could derive from TRBD1 or TRBD2 (5 bases each). Trimming took 5 bases from V and 5 from J, leaving 19 bases between them. This CDR3 comprises 15 residues. CDR1 and CDR2 from the germline V gene are SEHNR and FQNEAQ (reference sequence). CDR3 DNA sequence: TGTGCCAGCAGCCAACAGGAGGTCCGGTTTAACGAGCAGTACTTC. Its translation: CASSQQEVRFNEQYF.

This chain joins TRBV6-6 and TRBJ2-7, with 9 nucleotides matching TRBD2. The ends lost 6 bases at V and 1 base at J; junction bases unmatched: 7. This CDR3 comprises 15 residues. The germline V gene has CDR1 MNHNY and CDR2 SVGAGI (reference sequence). The chain's CDR3 is CASRASGNPSYEQYF. The DNA of the CDR3 is TGTGCCAGCAGAGCTAGCGGGAACCCTTCCTACGAGCAGTACTTC.

V usage is TRBV24-1 and J usage is TRBJ1-3; unclear D gene. With 5 bases removed from V and 4 bases from J, the gap between germline ends came to 5 bases. Germline CDR1 and CDR2: KGHDR and SFDVKD. This CDR3 is built from 12 residues. The CDR3 DNA sequence: TGTGCCACCAGTGGGCTCGGAAACACCATATATTTT. As protein: CATSGLGNTIYF.

This rearrangement joins TRBV9 to TRBJ1-1, with D unclear. The CDR3 has 11 residues. V shed 4 bases and J shed 5 bases, with 6 bases lying between them. From germline, CDR1 is SGDLS and CDR2 YYNGEE. The DNA of the CDR3 is TGTGCCAGCAGCTCCCAGACTGAAGCTTTCTTT. Residues: CASSSQTEAFF.

The J gene is TRBJ2-5, the V gene TRBV7-9; unclear D gene. CDR3 length: 12 amino acids. V lost 4 bases and J 0 bases, leaving 3 bases between the germline ends. Germline loops: CDR1 SEHNR, CDR2 FQNEAQ (reference sequence). The CDR3 DNA reads TGTGCCAGCAGCTGGTACCAAGAGACCCAGTACTTC. Amino acids: CASSWYQETQYF.